Each of the 14 T cell receptor beta chains below was sequenced from the same sample in a study of blood T cell repertoires in COVID-19. The method was immunoSEQ multiplex PCR; TCRdb's version includes in-frame clones alone and lacks a portion of them. Among under 95,000 clones, under 95% were seen once, and the ten largest hold just under 4%. Sequencing used peripheral blood. The receptors were sampled from a woman in her 50s in a cohort sampled during active COVID-19.

The rearrangement links TRBV30 to TRBJ1-3, with D tentatively TRBD1 (6 bases). The length of the CDR3 is 14 residues. With 2 bases removed from V and 4 bases from J, the gap between germline ends came to 12 bases. Germline assignment: CDR1 GTSNPN and CDR2 SVGIG (reference sequence). The CDR3 DNA reads TGTGCCTGGAGTCGGGGGGGCGTAGGAAACACCATATATTTT. Amino acid sequence: CAWSRGGVGNTIYF.

The chain is built from TRBV19 and TRBJ2-1; 12 bases line up with TRBD1. This CDR3 has 18 amino acids. Germline lookup yields CDR1 LNHDA and CDR2 SQIVND (reference sequence). V trimming: 4 bases; J trimming: 6 bases; junction bases outside the gene matches: 13. The CDR3 reads CASSTGTGGWRATNEQFF. DNA for the CDR3: TGTGCCAGTAGTACCGGGACAGGGGGCTGGCGGGCCACCAATGAGCAGTTCTTC. The full variable domain, rest sourced from reference TRBV19 and TRBJ2-1, is DGGITQSPKYLFRKEGQNVTLSCEQNLNHDAMYWYRQDPGQGLRLIYYSQIVNDFQKGDIAEGYSVSREKKESFPLTVTSAQKNPTAFYLCASSTGTGGWRATNEQFFGPGTRLTVL.

The gene calls are TRBV18 and TRBJ2-3; D remains unclear. Germline CDR1 and CDR2: KGHSH and LQKENI. Trimming took 2 bases from V and 1 from J, leaving 4 bases between them. The CDR3 covers 13 residues. This CDR3 reads CASSPTRTDTQYF. The CDR3 region has the DNA TGTGCCAGCTCACCAACTCGCACAGATACGCAGTATTTT. The entire variable domain, with the rest obtained from reference TRBV18 and TRBJ2-3, is as follows: NAGVMQNPRHLVRRRGQEARLRCSPMKGHSHVYWYRQLPEEGLKFMVYLQKENIIDESGMPKERFSAEFPKEGPSILRIQQVVRGDSAAYFCASSPTRTDTQYFGPGTRLTVL.

This chain joins TRBV4-1 and TRBJ2-5, with 8 bases identical to TRBD2. J gave up 3 bases and V 1 base, and 7 bases lay outside the gene matches. CDR3 length: 16 amino acids. Germline V gives CDR1 MGHRA, CDR2 YSYEKL. This CDR3 reads CASSQGSRGDKETQYF. CDR3 DNA: TGCGCCAGCAGCCAAGGCTCGCGGGGGGACAAAGAGACCCAGTACTTC.

The chain links TRBV27 to TRBJ2-3; maybe TRBD2 (6 bases). CDR1 and CDR2 from the germline V gene are MNHEY and SMNVEV (reference sequence). The V end was cut by 6 bases, the J end by 0 bases, with 19 bases between. The CDR3 loop spans 17 amino acids. CDR3 nucleotides: TGTGCCAGCAGCCCAAGGAGGGGCAGGCCAAGCACAGATACGCAGTATTTT. The encoded protein is CASSPRRGRPSTDTQYF.

This clone was seen a single time. The chain couples TRBV3-1 (or the pseudogene TRBV3-2) to TRBJ1-2; a possible D gene is TRBD1 (5 bases). Germline V lookup: CDR1 LGHDT, CDR2 YNNKEL (reference sequence). V was clipped by 6 bases and J by 4 bases, with 9 bases between them. The CDR3 totals 12 residues. The CDR3 sequence: CASSPQGYGYTF. The DNA for the CDR3 is TGTGCCAGCAGTCCCCAGGGCTATGGCTACACCTTC.

The gene calls are TRBV27 and TRBJ2-2; D remains unclear. Germline values: CDR1 MNHEY, CDR2 SMNVEV (reference sequence). V was shortened by 3 bases and J by 4 bases, with 3 bases between the two germline ends. The CDR3 runs to 12 residues. This CDR3 reads CASSFSTGELFF. In DNA form, the CDR3 reads TGTGCCAGCAGTTTTAGCACCGGGGAGCTGTTTTTT.

The rearrangement uses TRBV7-2 and TRBJ2-1; 8 positions match TRBD2. The germline V gene encodes CDR1 SGHTA and CDR2 FQGNSA. J lost 8 bases, V lost 5 bases, and 8 bases had no gene match. The CDR3 has 14 amino acids. The CDR3, as DNA: TGTGCCAGCAGCGATCCGACTAGCGCATATGAGCAGTTCTTC. This codes for CASSDPTSAYEQFF.

The chain recombines TRBV6-1 with TRBJ2-7, with 12 bases lining up with TRBD2. V lost 2 bases to trimming and J lost 5 bases; unmatched junction nucleotides: 10. Germline loops: CDR1 MNHNS, CDR2 SASEGT. The CDR3 loop spans 17 amino acids. CDR3 sequence (DNA): TGTGCCAGCAGTGAAACGGTTTTGACTAGCGGGAGACACGAGCAGTACTTC. Its translation is CASSETVLTSGRHEQYF.

This rearrangement joins TRBV28 to TRBJ1-1; D may be TRBD1 (6 bases). Trimming left V 6 bases short and J 6 bases short, with 23 bases between. The CDR3 loop spans 16 amino acids. Germline V gives CDR1 MDHEN, CDR2 SYDVKM. CDR3 residues: CASSNTGGGALAEAFF. The CDR3 coding sequence is TGTGCCAGCAGCAACACGGGCGGGGGGGCCCTGGCTGAAGCTTTCTTT.

The chain links TRBV10-3 to TRBJ2-7; 12 nucleotides align to TRBD1. Germline V CDR1 and CDR2: ENHRY, SYGVKD. V lost 8 bases, J lost 4 bases, and 6 bases stayed unmatched. The CDR3 runs to 14 residues. The CDR3 protein is CAISGQGARYEQYF. The CDR3, as DNA: TGTGCCATCTCGGGACAGGGGGCGAGGTACGAGCAGTACTTC.

The sample holds one count of this clone. The genes are TRBV5-1 and TRBJ2-7; the D gene is possibly TRBD1 (6 bases). This CDR3 spans 14 amino acids. CDR1 is SGHRS, CDR2 YFSETQ, per germline. V lost 1 base to trimming and J lost 1 base, with 9 bases between them. The CDR3 DNA reads TGCGCCAGCAGCTTGCTTGGGACATCCTACGAGCAGTACTTC. Its protein product is CASSLLGTSYEQYF.

This clone came up a few times. This chain uses TRBV4-1 with TRBJ2-7; D is unclear. There are 13 residues in the CDR3. The V and J ends lost 2 bases and 2 bases respectively, with 7 bases between them. The germline V gene has CDR1 MGHRA and CDR2 YSYEKL. For the CDR3, the DNA is TGCGCCAGCAGCCAACCCCCGGCCTACGAGCAGTACTTC. It yields the protein CASSQPPAYEQYF.

The V gene is TRBV3-1 (or the pseudogene TRBV3-2), the J gene TRBJ2-5; tentative D call: TRBD2 (6 bases). The CDR3 runs 16 residues. Germline assignment: CDR1 LGHDT and CDR2 YNNKEL (reference sequence). Trimming left V 3 bases short and J 1 base short, with 15 bases between. CDR3 protein: CASSQNIGGAQETQYF. CDR3 DNA: TGTGCCAGCAGCCAGAATATCGGGGGAGCCCAAGAGACCCAGTACTTC.